This TCR beta chain was captured by sequencing in a study of T cell responses to AZD1222 COVID-19 vaccine. Study results and caveats: Nearly half of unique spike-specific TCRs reportedly avoided B.1.351 and B.1.1.7 mutated regions. Among vaccine-associated CD4 TCRs, coverage spanned spike, with dominance at 160-218 and 743-854. Only five or six individuals given AZD1222 were seropositive at baseline. Mostly white British, mostly female donors; authors suggested clonal diversity may be underestimated.

Worth noting for this clone: What it binds is not known.

The germline CDR1 and CDR2 sequences are SGHNT and YYREEE (reference sequence). The CDR3 length is 16 residues. Trimming took 4 bases from V and 2 from J, leaving 16 bases between them. TCRdb's copy holds only in-frame clones and misses some; the assay was immunoSEQ multiplex PCR. Here the sample spans some 150,000 clones, about 90% being singletons. The source of this sequence is an adult in good health. The chain combines TRBV5-4 with TRBJ2-1, with D possibly being TRBD2 (5 bases). Sequencing was performed on peripheral blood, taken on day 0 of AZD1222 vaccination. This CDR3 is CASSTEAGRPYNEQFF. CDR3 sequence (DNA): TGTGCCAGCAGCACCGAGGCGGGTCGCCCCTACAATGAGCAGTTCTTC. Filled out from reference TRBV5-4 and TRBJ2-1, the complete variable domain reads ETGVTQSPTHLIKTRGQQVTLRCSSQSGHNTVSWYQQALGQGPQFIFQYYREEENGRGNFPPRFSGLQFPNYSSELNVNALELDDSALYLCASSTEAGRPYNEQFFGPGTRLTVL.